These 5 T cell receptor beta chains were all obtained from the same sample, sequenced in a study of T cell responses to AZD1222 COVID-19 vaccine. Only in-frame clones appear in the TCRdb table, and some are missing; sequencing was by immunoSEQ multiplex PCR. The sample records fewer than 90,000 clones, around 90% being singletons. Sequencing was performed on peripheral blood, taken 28 days after the second AZD1222 dose. The receptor source for this set is an adult who received the AZD1222 COVID-19 vaccine.

J is TRBJ1-2 and V is TRBV6-5; 7 positions match TRBD1. After removal of 6 bases from V and 2 bases from J, the junction contained 0 bases not matched to a gene. The CDR3 contains 12 residues. Germline-derived CDR1 and CDR2 are MNHEY and SVGAGI. The CDR3 protein is CASRTGNYGYTF. The CDR3 nucleotides read TGTGCCAGCAGGACAGGGAACTATGGCTACACCTTC.

The J gene is TRBJ1-2, the V gene TRBV7-8, with D hard to call. The CDR3 has 13 amino acids. The germline V gene has CDR1 SGHVS and CDR2 FQNEAQ. The V end was cut by 5 bases, the J end by 2 bases, with 9 bases between. The CDR3 bases are TGTGCCAGCAGCCCAGACAAAAACTATGGCTACACCTTC. Protein product: CASSPDKNYGYTF.

The CDR3 is CASSTMGRGQKTQYF. DNA for the CDR3: TGTGCCAGCAGCACCATGGGCAGGGGGCAGAAGACCCAGTACTTC. The chain links TRBV6-5 to TRBJ2-5, with TRBD1 identical over 8 bases. The germline V gene encodes CDR1 MNHEY and CDR2 SVGAGI. The CDR3 is 15 amino acids. V trimming: 6 bases; J trimming: 6 bases; junction bases outside the gene matches: 12.

The V and J genes are TRBV6-5 and TRBJ2-1, with D perhaps assigned TRBD1 or TRBD2 (6 bases each). Trimming removed 6 bases at V and 9 bases at J, with 18 bases between. The V gene's germline CDR1 is MNHEY and CDR2 SVGAGI. This CDR3 is built from 14 residues. The DNA of the CDR3 is TGTGCCAGCAGCCACGCTGAGGGGGGCAGTGAGCAGTTCTTC. Encoded protein: CASSHAEGGSEQFF.

The gene calls are TRBV20-1 and TRBJ1-3; the D is unclear. Germline V gene data show CDR1 as DFQATT and CDR2 as SNEGSKA (reference sequence). Trimming pared 3 bases from V and 4 bases from J, leaving 7 bases between. The CDR3 is 12 residues long. The CDR3 DNA sequence: TGCAGTGCTAGTTTGGGGGGAAACACCATATATTTT. Translated: CSASLGGNTIYF.